Listed below are T cell receptor beta chains from one sample, sequenced in a study of blood T cell repertoires in COVID-19. Libraries were prepared by immunoSEQ multiplex PCR; TCRdb keeps only in-frame clonotypes and omits some of them. The repertoire holds approximately 230,000 clones, with less than 85% as singletons. The sample taken for sequencing was peripheral blood. These receptors were taken from a woman of 80 years or more with active or convalescent COVID-19. Each CDR3 is given with its conserved first and last residue. Each record gives: V gene, J gene, clone size, D gene, CDR3 DNA, CDR3 protein. The D gene is left open where the match is weak. Clone size is stated in some rows and not others, as once, few, many or a class when expanded.

v_call: TRBV2
j_call: TRBJ2-3
clone_size: NA
d_call: NA
cdr3_nt: TGTGCCAGCAACCTACTCACCTCCGGGGCAGATACGCAGTATTTT
cdr3_aa: CASNLLTSGADTQYF

v_call: TRBV19
j_call: TRBJ1-3
clone_size: NA
d_call: NA
cdr3_nt: TGTGCCAGTAGCCTCACAGGGAGCTCTGGAAACACCATATATTTT
cdr3_aa: CASSLTGSSGNTIYF

v_call: TRBV6-5
j_call: TRBJ2-7
clone_size: NA
d_call: TRBD1
cdr3_nt: TGTGCCAGCAGTCGGACAGGGGTCCACGAGCAGTACTTC
cdr3_aa: CASSRTGVHEQYF

v_call: TRBV5-8
j_call: TRBJ2-1
clone_size: NA
d_call: NA
cdr3_nt: TGTGCCAGCAGCTTGGTAGGACAGCAAGTATCCTACAATGAGCAGTTCTTC
cdr3_aa: CASSLVGQQVSYNEQFF

v_call: TRBV10-1
j_call: TRBJ2-1
clone_size: NA
d_call: TRBD2
cdr3_nt: TGCGCCAGCAGTGAGTCGCGGAGCGGGGGGGCCTACAATGAGCAGTTCTTC
cdr3_aa: CASSESRSGGAYNEQFF

v_call: TRBV11-2
j_call: TRBJ2-3
clone_size: NA
d_call: NA
cdr3_nt: TGTGCCAGCAGCTCCCTTTCCACAGATACGCAGTATTTT
cdr3_aa: CASSSLSTDTQYF

v_call: TRBV27
j_call: TRBJ1-6
clone_size: few
d_call: TRBD1
cdr3_nt: TGTGCCAGCAAAGACAGGGGGTTCATGAATTCACCCCTCCACTTT
cdr3_aa: CASKDRGFMNSPLHF

v_call: TRBV7-2
j_call: TRBJ1-5
clone_size: NA
d_call: NA
cdr3_nt: TGTGCCAGCAGCGCCGCCACGCTGCAGGCGCGTCAGCCCCAGCATTTT
cdr3_aa: CASSAATLQARQPQHF

v_call: TRBV7-2
j_call: TRBJ1-2
clone_size: NA
d_call: NA
cdr3_nt: TGTGCCCTCGAACAGGTTTTAAACTATGGCTACACCTTC
cdr3_aa: CALEQVLNYGYTF

v_call: TRBV5-1
j_call: TRBJ2-1
clone_size: NA
d_call: TRBD2
cdr3_nt: TGCGCCAGCAGCTCCATAGCGGGAGAGAGCTACAATGAGCAGTTCTTC
cdr3_aa: CASSSIAGESYNEQFF

v_call: TRBV5-4
j_call: TRBJ2-1
clone_size: NA
d_call: TRBD2
cdr3_nt: TGTGCCAGCAGCCGGACTAGCGGGGGATACAATGAGCAGTTCTTC
cdr3_aa: CASSRTSGGYNEQFF

v_call: TRBV28
j_call: TRBJ1-3
clone_size: NA
d_call: NA
cdr3_nt: TGTGCCAGCAGTCCCGGACAACTCTCTGGAAACACCATATATTTT
cdr3_aa: CASSPGQLSGNTIYF

v_call: TRBV19
j_call: TRBJ1-5
clone_size: NA
d_call: NA
cdr3_nt: TGTGCCAGTAGCGACAGTTGGGGCAATCAGCCCCAGCATTTT
cdr3_aa: CASSDSWGNQPQHF

v_call: TRBV7-9
j_call: TRBJ2-7
clone_size: NA
d_call: NA
cdr3_nt: TGTGCCAGCAGCTTAGGGGGCCACCTTTCCTACGAGCAGTACTTC
cdr3_aa: CASSLGGHLSYEQYF

v_call: TRBV27
j_call: TRBJ1-1
clone_size: NA
d_call: NA
cdr3_nt: TGTGCCAGCAGTTTTTTAGGGGTTAGAAACACTGAAGCTTTCTTT
cdr3_aa: CASSFLGVRNTEAFF

v_call: TRBV9
j_call: TRBJ2-1
clone_size: NA
d_call: TRBD2
cdr3_nt: TGTGCCAGCAGCGTAGGGGTAGCGGGTGGGTCCTACAATGAGCAGTTCTTC
cdr3_aa: CASSVGVAGGSYNEQFF